The entry that follows covers one T cell receptor beta chain sequence. The antigen is unknown. These data originate in a study of T cell responses to AZD1222 COVID-19 vaccine. The overall study: Pooled in the analysis were second doses at about 4 or about 12 weeks. Study-wide results and caveats: The number of AZD1222 recipients seropositive at baseline was only 6 or 7. Females made up more of the donors, who were largely white British, and clonal diversity may have come out too low. Vaccine-associated CD4 TCRs spanned spike, dominant at 160-218 and 743-854.

Only in-frame clones appear in the TCRdb table, and some are missing; sequencing was by immunoSEQ multiplex PCR. Altogether some 130,000 clones are present, 80% to 95% being singletons, with the ten largest covering approximately 3.4%. The CDR3 contains 15 residues. The germline V and J ends were trimmed by 6 bases and 0 bases, with 12 bases remaining between them. Germline CDR1 is MDHEN and CDR2 is SYDVKM. Sample: peripheral blood, taken on day 0 of AZD1222 vaccination. This receptor was identified in an adult in good health. This chain links TRBV28 with TRBJ1-3; tentative D call: TRBD1 (6 bases). CDR3 protein: CASRTGQISGNTIYF. In nucleotides, the CDR3 is TGTGCCAGCAGGACTGGACAGATCTCTGGAAACACCATATATTTT.